These 32 T cell receptor beta chains share one sample of origin, sequenced in a study of cytomegalovirus exposure and HLA in healthy donors. Researchers ran the PCR with 60 Vbeta and 13 Jbeta primers. Using immunoSEQ multiplex PCR, the repertoire was profiled, and TCRdb retains in-frame clones only, with some absent. The sample shows under 140,000 clones, around 78% of them seen only once. The sample taken for sequencing was PBMCs. The receptors stem from a woman aged 30 to 39 in good health and CMV-seronegative.

The genes are TRBV10-3 and TRBJ2-2; possibly TRBD1 for D (7 bases). CDR1 is ENHRY, CDR2 SYGVKD, per germline. CDR3 length: 14 residues. Trimming took off 6 bases at V and 7 bases at J, with 15 bases between the two ends. The CDR3 sequence: CAISQGGSNGELFF. The CDR3 region has the DNA TGTGCCATCAGCCAGGGGGGTTCAAACGGGGAGCTGTTTTTT.

Only a few counts were recorded for this clone. The chain joins TRBV15 to TRBJ1-2; D may be TRBD1 (5 bases). Germline V gene sequence: CDR1 LNHNV, CDR2 YYDKDF (reference sequence). CDR3 length: 14 residues. With 0 bases removed from V and 2 bases from J, the gap between germline ends came to 7 bases. DNA for the CDR3: TGTGCCACCAGCAGAGATGGGGGGAACTATGGCTACACCTTC. This translates into CATSRDGGNYGYTF.

This clone was counted a few times. This chain joins TRBV7-2 and TRBJ2-5; 7 nucleotides line up with TRBD1. The CDR3 loop spans 15 amino acids. With V trimmed by 5 bases and J by 4 bases, 10 bases remained unmatched. The germline V gene has CDR1 SGHTA and CDR2 FQGNSA. The CDR3 sequence: CASSPDRARGETQYF. DNA of the CDR3: TGTGCCAGCAGCCCAGACAGGGCCAGGGGAGAGACCCAGTACTTC.

V is TRBV18 and J is TRBJ1-1; D remains ambiguous. Trimming cost V 4 bases and J 3 bases, with 9 bases left between them. The CDR3 runs to 13 residues. Germline V lookup: CDR1 KGHSH, CDR2 LQKENI. CDR3 residues: CASSQKQDTEAFF. CDR3 coding DNA: TGTGCCAGCTCACAAAAACAAGACACTGAAGCTTTCTTT.

This chain links TRBV2 with TRBJ1-1; 10 nucleotides align to TRBD1. The CDR3 is made up of 13 amino acids. After removal of 5 bases from V and 8 bases from J, the junction contained 5 bases not matched to a gene. Germline V CDR1 and CDR2: SNHLY, FYNNEI. CDR3 in DNA: TGTGCCAGCAGTCCCTCGGGACAGGGGGAAGCTTTCTTT. Amino acid sequence: CASSPSGQGEAFF.

The chain is built from TRBV29-1 and TRBJ1-1; the D gene is possibly TRBD1 (5 bases). The germline V and J ends were trimmed by 6 bases and 5 bases, with 16 bases remaining between them. The CDR3 extends over 13 amino acids. CDR1 and CDR2 from the germline V gene are SQVTM and ANQGSEA. CDR3 in DNA: TGCAGCGTAGTGGGGAGGGGAGGGACTGAAGCTTTCTTT. Residues: CSVVGRGGTEAFF. Filled out from reference TRBV29-1 and TRBJ1-1, the complete variable domain reads SAVISQKPSRDICQRGTSLTIQCQVDSQVTMMFWYRQQPGQSLTLIATANQGSEATYESGFVIDKFPISRPNLTFSTLTVSNMSPEDSSIYLCSVVGRGGTEAFFGQGTRLTVV.

J is TRBJ2-7 and V is TRBV4-2; 8 bases are shared with TRBD1. V lost 1 base, J lost 1 base, and 3 bases stayed unmatched. Germline CDR1 LGHNA, CDR2 YNFKEQ. This CDR3 has 15 residues. The CDR3 nucleotides are TGTGCCAGCAGCCAAGCCGGGACAGGATCCTACGAGCAGTACTTC. Residues: CASSQAGTGSYEQYF.

The rearrangement uses TRBV30 and TRBJ2-2, with 16 bases fitting TRBD2. Per germline, CDR1 GTSNPN and CDR2 SVGIG (reference sequence). The CDR3 is 16 residues long. The ends lost 8 bases at V and 1 base at J; junction bases unmatched: 4. The CDR3 loop is CAGTSGGAVNTGELFF. In DNA, the CDR3 is TGTGCCGGGACTAGCGGGGGGGCTGTGAACACCGGGGAGCTGTTTTTT. The whole variable domain, remainder taken from reference TRBV30 and TRBJ2-2, is SQTIHQWPATLVQPVGSPLSLECTVEGTSNPNLYWYRQAAGRGLQLLFYSVGIGQISSEVPQNLSASRPQDRQFILSSKKLLLSDSGFYLCAGTSGGAVNTGELFFGEGSRLTVL.

CDR3 bases: TGTGCCAGCAGTTTAGCGGGACCGGTCTATGGCTACACCTTC. It codes for CASSLAGPVYGYTF. This chain joins TRBV28 and TRBJ1-2; D is possibly TRBD1 (5 bases). Germline V gene data show CDR1 as MDHEN and CDR2 as SYDVKM. Trimming removed 2 bases at V and 4 bases at J, with 11 bases between. The CDR3 is 14 residues long.

This clone was seen more than once but under ten times. This chain links TRBV4-2 with TRBJ2-7; TRBD1 aligns across 10 bases. This CDR3 contains 17 residues. J gave up 4 bases and V 3 bases, and 12 bases lay outside the gene matches. Germline CDR1 and CDR2: LGHNA and YNFKEQ. The CDR3 coding sequence is TGTGCCAGCAGCCAGCCGCCGGGACAGGGGACCCGTTACGAGCAGTACTTC. This translates into CASSQPPGQGTRYEQYF.

The chain combines TRBV11-2 with TRBJ1-2; D uncertain. CDR3 length: 16 residues. The V gene's germline CDR1 is SGHAT and CDR2 FQNNGV. Between the trimmed V and J ends, which lost 1 base and 8 bases, there was a span of 20 bases. CDR3 loop: CASSLVHRTPGQGYTF. The CDR3 bases are TGTGCCAGCAGCTTAGTGCATCGGACTCCAGGTCAAGGCTACACCTTC.

J is TRBJ2-7 and V is TRBV27; weak D call: TRBD2 (5 bases). This CDR3 contains 13 residues. V lost 5 bases to trimming and J lost 5 bases, with 13 bases between them. Looked up from germline, CDR1 is MNHEY and CDR2 is SMNVEV (reference sequence). This CDR3 is CASSLPGFHEQYF. Written as DNA, the CDR3 is TGTGCCAGCAGTCTGCCGGGATTCCACGAGCAGTACTTC.

The chain recombines TRBV10-3 with TRBJ2-1, with TRBD2 matching over 10 bases. Looked up from germline, CDR1 is ENHRY and CDR2 is SYGVKD. The CDR3 has 15 residues. The trim removed 2 bases at V and 6 bases at J, leaving 4 bases unmatched. CDR3 bases: TGTGCCATCAGTGAGGTTAGCGGGGGGTTCAATGAGCAGTTCTTC. Amino acid sequence: CAISEVSGGFNEQFF.

This clone was counted a few times. The rearrangement joins TRBV5-1 to TRBJ2-7, with 12 bases aligning to TRBD2. Germline lookup yields CDR1 SGHRS and CDR2 YFSETQ. The ends lost 4 bases at V and 7 bases at J; junction bases unmatched: 12. The CDR3 covers 16 residues. The CDR3 loop reads CASSLPLAGGPEEQYF. DNA for the CDR3: TGCGCCAGCAGCCTTCCCCTAGCGGGGGGGCCGGAGGAGCAGTACTTC.

The gene calls are TRBV25-1 and TRBJ1-5, with 9 bases identical to TRBD1. The length of the CDR3 is 13 residues. From germline, CDR1 is MGHDK and CDR2 SYGVNS. Unmatched junction bases numbered 0, after V lost 4 bases and J lost 5 bases. The CDR3 is CASSGTGDQPQHF. The CDR3 coding sequence is TGTGCCAGCAGTGGGACAGGGGATCAGCCCCAGCATTTT.

This CDR3 is CAISEDEQGEYEQYF. In nucleotides, the CDR3 is TGTGCCATCAGTGAGGACGAACAGGGGGAATACGAGCAGTACTTC. This rearrangement joins TRBV10-3 to TRBJ2-7, with TRBD1 matching 8 bases. Trimming removed 2 bases from V and 4 bases from J; junction bases left unmatched: 7. This CDR3 is built from 15 residues. Germline-derived CDR1 and CDR2 are ENHRY and SYGVKD.

This clone was observed a few times. The chain employs TRBV7-2 and TRBJ2-3, with 8 bases aligning to TRBD1. The trim removed 5 bases at V and 3 bases at J, leaving 16 bases unmatched. The CDR3 has 18 amino acids. Germline V gives CDR1 SGHTA, CDR2 FQGNSA. CDR3: CASSIRPRGRGRTDTQYF. CDR3 sequence (DNA): TGTGCCAGCAGCATCCGTCCGAGGGGCAGGGGGCGGACAGATACGCAGTATTTT.

This clone appeared once. This chain uses TRBV5-6 with TRBJ2-1, with 11 bases fitting TRBD2. The CDR3 covers 19 residues. V was clipped by 4 bases and J by 0 bases; unmatched bases: 12. Germline lookup yields CDR1 SGHDT and CDR2 YYEEEE. The chain's CDR3 is CASSAYSGRAFGSYNEQFF. CDR3 nucleotides: TGTGCCAGCAGCGCGTATAGCGGGAGGGCCTTTGGCTCCTACAATGAGCAGTTCTTC.

The V call is TRBV5-1, the J call TRBJ2-5; D remains unclear. The CDR3 spans 15 residues. V shed 0 bases and J shed 3 bases, with 12 bases lying between them. The V gene's germline CDR1 is SGHRS and CDR2 YFSETQ. The CDR3 here is CASSLAITVKETQYF. The CDR3 DNA reads TGCGCCAGCAGCTTGGCCATCACAGTCAAAGAGACCCAGTACTTC.

The V and J genes are TRBV19 and TRBJ2-5, with TRBD2 identical over 9 bases. CDR1 and CDR2 from the germline V gene are LNHDA and SQIVND (reference sequence). CDR3 size: 20 residues. V lost 6 bases, J lost 4 bases, and 24 bases stayed unmatched. CDR3 residues: CASSQTGGSGSWRQGETQYF. As DNA, the CDR3 is TGTGCCAGTAGCCAAACCGGGGGTAGCGGGAGCTGGCGGCAGGGAGAGACCCAGTACTTC.

The CDR3 sequence: CASSQDGSYPVYEQYF. The CDR3 bases are TGCGCCAGCAGCCAAGATGGTAGCTACCCCGTCTACGAGCAGTACTTC. This rearrangement joins TRBV4-3 to TRBJ2-7; D is undetermined. CDR1 and CDR2 (germline): LGHNA, YSLEER. V was trimmed by 0 bases and J by 3 bases, leaving 15 bases between them. This CDR3 spans 16 amino acids.

The chain joins TRBV6-5 to TRBJ1-6, with a weak D call TRBD1 (6 bases). The germline gives CDR1 MNHEY, CDR2 SVGAGI. V lost 6 bases, J lost 4 bases, and 13 bases lay in between. The CDR3 runs to 15 residues. The CDR3 nucleotides read TGTGCCAGCAGGGCAGGGGCGATATATAATTCACCCCTCCACTTT. It is translated as CASRAGAIYNSPLHF.

V and J are TRBV2 and TRBJ1-4; tentatively, D is TRBD1 (5 bases). Between the trimmed V and J ends, which lost 4 bases and 4 bases, there was a span of 10 bases. Germline V CDR1 and CDR2: SNHLY, FYNNEI. There are 14 residues in the CDR3. As DNA, the CDR3 is TGTGCCAGCAGTGCCGGGGGGTATAATGAAAAACTGTTTTTT. It codes for CASSAGGYNEKLFF. The entire variable domain, with the rest obtained from reference TRBV2 and TRBJ1-4, is as follows: EPEVTQTPSHQVTQMGQEVILRCVPISNHLYFYWYRQILGQKVEFLVSFYNNEISEKSEIFDDQFSVERPDGSNFTLKIRSTKLEDSAMYFCASSAGGYNEKLFFGSGTQLSVL.

This chain joins TRBV5-6 and TRBJ2-7; D unresolved. The V gene lost 4 bases and the J gene lost 1 base, with 9 bases spanning the gap. Germline values: CDR1 SGHDT, CDR2 YYEEEE. CDR3 length equals 13 residues. CDR3 DNA sequence: TGTGCCAGCAGCCAAGACTGGTCCTACGAGCAGTACTTC. This sequence encodes CASSQDWSYEQYF.

The genes are TRBV7-2 and TRBJ2-3, with TRBD1 as a possible D gene (5 bases). CDR3 length: 14 residues. The germline V and J ends were trimmed by 3 bases and 1 base, with 8 bases remaining between them. The germline V gene has CDR1 SGHTA and CDR2 FQGNSA. The DNA for the CDR3 is TGTGCCAGCAGCTTCGACAGACGCACAGATACGCAGTATTTT. Translated, it gives CASSFDRRTDTQYF.

This clone was counted a few times. V usage is TRBV11-2 and J usage is TRBJ2-3; 9 bases agree with TRBD2. With 2 bases clipped from V and 6 bases from J, the junction kept 9 bases outside the gene matches. The CDR3 covers 16 residues. The germline CDR1 and CDR2 sequences are SGHAT and FQNNGV. The CDR3 nucleotides read TGTGCCAGCAGCTTATCTTCTAGCGGGACCCCGGATACGCAGTATTTT. It specifies CASSLSSSGTPDTQYF. Full variable domain (remainder filled in from reference TRBV11-2 and TRBJ2-3): EAGVAQSPRYKIIEKRQSVAFWCNPISGHATLYWYQQILGQGPKLLIQFQNNGVVDDSQLPKDRFSAERLKGVDSTLKIQPAKLEDSAVYLCASSLSSSGTPDTQYFGPGTRLTVL.

This chain joins TRBV6-5 and TRBJ1-1; D is perhaps TRBD1 (6 bases). V gave up 0 bases and J gave up 1 base, with 12 bases separating them. The CDR3 extends over 16 amino acids. Germline CDR1 MNHEY, CDR2 SVGAGI. CDR3 sequence reads: CASSYSHRAGNTEAFF. The CDR3 region has the DNA TGTGCCAGCAGTTACTCGCACAGGGCCGGGAACACTGAAGCTTTCTTT.

V and J are TRBV6-1 and TRBJ2-3; 9 bases are a match to TRBD1. The CDR3 sequence is 16 residues long. Germline-derived CDR1 and CDR2 are MNHNS and SASEGT. With V trimmed by 2 bases and J by 3 bases, 6 bases remained unmatched. The CDR3 coding sequence is TGTGCCAGCAGTGAAATCTGGACAGGGGTAACAGATACGCAGTATTTT. Its protein product is CASSEIWTGVTDTQYF.

The V and J genes are TRBV10-3 and TRBJ1-4; a possible D gene is TRBD1 (5 bases). V dropped 6 bases and J dropped 1 base, with 6 bases sitting between them. The length of the CDR3 is 13 residues. Germline V CDR1 and CDR2: ENHRY, SYGVKD. In DNA, the CDR3 is TGTGCCATCAGCGACAGAACTAATGAAAAACTGTTTTTT. Amino acid sequence: CAISDRTNEKLFF.

The CDR3: CASSQGYRDYGYTF. CDR3 bases: TGCGCCAGCAGCCAAGGATACAGGGACTATGGCTACACCTTC. V gene TRBV4-3 combines with J gene TRBJ1-2, with a weak D call TRBD1 (6 bases). Germline lookup yields CDR1 LGHNA and CDR2 YSLEER. This CDR3 has 14 amino acids. V lost 1 base to trimming and J lost 3 bases, with 9 bases between them.

The chain couples TRBV30 to TRBJ2-3; no clear D gene. The germline gives CDR1 GTSNPN, CDR2 SVGIG (reference sequence). The CDR3 totals 14 residues. Trimming left V 3 bases short and J 1 base short, with 11 bases between. This chain's CDR3 is CAWRTRRRTDTQYF. The CDR3 region has the DNA TGTGCCTGGAGGACCCGCAGGCGCACAGATACGCAGTATTTT.

The chain joins TRBV29-1 to TRBJ2-7; TRBD2 matches 9 bases. This CDR3 has 14 residues. Unmatched junction bases numbered 9, after V lost 4 bases and J lost 5 bases. Germline V gene sequence: CDR1 SQVTM, CDR2 ANQGSEA. The CDR3 spells CSVGVVSGGNEQYF. The CDR3 DNA sequence: TGCAGCGTTGGGGTTGTTAGCGGGGGAAACGAGCAGTACTTC.